The source of this TCR beta chain is a study of spatial heterogeneity in lung cancer. Specified time point: sample taken at primary tumor resection. There were roughly 78 donors, all of them untreated patients with early-stage non-small cell lung cancer. Extraction of whole RNA from tumor, nontumor lung or frozen PBMC preceded unsorted sequencing. MiXCR was run by TCRdb on the 5' RACE reads, yielding one entry per CDR3 protein. The sample has 3,200 or so distinct CDR3 sequences; about 3% are singletons. This clonotype was found many times. The CDR3 runs 16 residues. Germline CDR1 and CDR2: SGHRS and YFSETQ. V lost 5 bases and J lost 5; bases outside the gene matches: 15.

This rearrangement joins TRBV5-1 to TRBJ2-5; 7 nucleotides align to TRBD1. This sequence was found in a female donor with early-stage non-small cell lung cancer. The sample here was normal lung tissue next to the tumor, taken at surgery. The CDR3 reads CASRQGVESFEETQYF. The CDR3 DNA follows: TGCGCCAGCAGGCAGGGGGTAGAGTCGTTCGAGGAGACCCAGTACTTC.